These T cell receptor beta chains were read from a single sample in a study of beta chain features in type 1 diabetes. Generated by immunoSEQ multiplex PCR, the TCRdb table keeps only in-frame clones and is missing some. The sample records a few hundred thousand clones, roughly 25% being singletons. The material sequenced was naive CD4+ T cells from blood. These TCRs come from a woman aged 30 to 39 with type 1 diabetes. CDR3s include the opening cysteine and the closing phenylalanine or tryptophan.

CAGGQVETQYF 11 TRBJ2-5 TRBV2
CASSEIQGGAYGYTF 15 TRBJ1-2 TRBV7-8
CAWSERGTEAFF 12 TRBJ1-1 TRBV30
CASSVGSGGYEQYF 14 TRBJ2-7 TRBV9
CASSLVPTDGYTF 13 TRBJ1-2 TRBV11-2
CASSLGLAGSTDTQYF 16 TRBJ2-3 TRBV28
CASSIRTGYNEQFF 14 TRBJ2-1 TRBV5-4
CASRGGEQPQHF 12 TRBJ1-5 TRBV28
CASSPTGTNTQYF 13 TRBJ2-3 TRBV7-8
CAGHRDLNTEAFF 13 TRBJ1-1 TRBV10-3